This TCR beta chain emerged from a study of blood T cells in healthy people across ages. Broader study findings: Not knowing donor CMV status may have confounded expanded clonotype changes.

V dropped 0 bases and J dropped 7 bases, with 10 bases sitting between them. From germline, CDR1 is SEHNR and CDR2 FQNEAQ (reference sequence). CDR3 size: 13 residues. As regards this clonotype: The antigen is undetermined.

Through a sample-barcoded 5' primer and a J-beta primer mix, a second PCR was run for about 7 to 12 cycles. TCRdb re-called the 5' RACE reads with MiXCR, one entry per CDR3 protein. The sample consists of 850,000 to 1,100,000 distinct CDR3 sequences, around two fifths of them appearing once. The sequenced sample consisted of blood. This TCR was recovered from a man younger than 30 in good health. V usage is TRBV7-9 and J usage is TRBJ2-7; no clear D. The CDR3 is CASSLAAYNEQYF. The CDR3 bases are TGTGCCAGCAGCTTAGCGGCCTACAATGAGCAGTACTTC.